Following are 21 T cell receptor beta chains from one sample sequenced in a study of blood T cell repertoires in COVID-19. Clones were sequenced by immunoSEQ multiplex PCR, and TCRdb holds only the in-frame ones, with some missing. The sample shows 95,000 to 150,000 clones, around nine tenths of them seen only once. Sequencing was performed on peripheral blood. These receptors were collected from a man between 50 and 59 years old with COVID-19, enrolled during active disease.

The CDR3 sequence is CASLQGHTGELFF. In DNA form, the CDR3 reads TGTGCCAGTCTACAGGGGCACACCGGGGAGCTGTTTTTT. The chain employs TRBV6-6 and TRBJ2-2; the match to TRBD1 covers 7 bases. CDR3 size: 13 residues. CDR1 is MNHNY, CDR2 SVGAGI, per germline (reference sequence). Trimming cost V 9 bases and J 3 bases; bases outside gene matches: 4.

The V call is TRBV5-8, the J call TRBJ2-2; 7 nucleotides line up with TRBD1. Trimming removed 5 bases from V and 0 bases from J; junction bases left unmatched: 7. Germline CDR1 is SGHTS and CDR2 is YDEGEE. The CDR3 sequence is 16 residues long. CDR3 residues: CASSTGVVANTGELFF. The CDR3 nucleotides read TGTGCCAGCAGTACAGGGGTAGTAGCGAACACCGGGGAGCTGTTTTTT.

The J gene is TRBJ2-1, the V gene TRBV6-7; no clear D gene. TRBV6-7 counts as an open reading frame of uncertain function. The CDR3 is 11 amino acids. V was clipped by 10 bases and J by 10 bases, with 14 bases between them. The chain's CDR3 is CATVSSMEQFF. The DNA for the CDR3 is TGTGCCACCGTCAGTTCAATGGAGCAGTTCTTC.

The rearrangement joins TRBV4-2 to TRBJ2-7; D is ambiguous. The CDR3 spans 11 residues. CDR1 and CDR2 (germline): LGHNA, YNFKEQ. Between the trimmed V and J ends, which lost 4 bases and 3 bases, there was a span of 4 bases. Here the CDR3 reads CASSPYYEQYV. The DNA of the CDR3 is TGTGCCAGCAGCCCTTACTACGAGCAGTACGTC.

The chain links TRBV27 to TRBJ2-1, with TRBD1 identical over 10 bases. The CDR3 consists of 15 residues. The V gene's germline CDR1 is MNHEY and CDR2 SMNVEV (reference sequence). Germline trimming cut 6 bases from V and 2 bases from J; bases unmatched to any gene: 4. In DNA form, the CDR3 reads TGTGCCAGCAGCCTCGACAGGGGGCCCTACAATGAGCAGTTCTTC. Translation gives CASSLDRGPYNEQFF.

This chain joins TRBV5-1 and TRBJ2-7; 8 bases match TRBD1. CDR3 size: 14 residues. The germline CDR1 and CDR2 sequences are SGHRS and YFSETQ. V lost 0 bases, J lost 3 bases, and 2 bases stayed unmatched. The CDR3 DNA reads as TGCGCCAGCAGCTTGGACAGGGGGGTCTACGAGCAGTACTTC. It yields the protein CASSLDRGVYEQYF.

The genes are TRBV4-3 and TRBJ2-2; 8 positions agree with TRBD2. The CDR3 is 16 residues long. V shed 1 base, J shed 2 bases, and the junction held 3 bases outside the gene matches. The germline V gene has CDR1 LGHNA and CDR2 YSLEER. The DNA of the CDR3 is TGCGCCAGCAGCCAAGTTGCGGGAGGTAACACCGGGGAGCTGTTTTTT. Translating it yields CASSQVAGGNTGELFF.

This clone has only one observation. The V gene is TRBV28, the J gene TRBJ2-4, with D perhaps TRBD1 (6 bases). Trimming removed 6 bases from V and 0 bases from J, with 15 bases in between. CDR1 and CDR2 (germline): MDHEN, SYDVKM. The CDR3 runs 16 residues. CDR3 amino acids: CASRSGQYVAKNIQYF. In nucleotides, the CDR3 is TGTGCCAGCAGGTCCGGACAGTACGTAGCCAAAAACATTCAGTACTTC.

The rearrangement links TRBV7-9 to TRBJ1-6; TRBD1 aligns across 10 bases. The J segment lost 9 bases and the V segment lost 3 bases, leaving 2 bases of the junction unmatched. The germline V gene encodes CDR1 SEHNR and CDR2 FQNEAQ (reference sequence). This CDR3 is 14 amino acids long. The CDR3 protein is CASSFGDRGSPLHF. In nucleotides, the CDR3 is TGTGCCAGCAGCTTCGGGGACAGGGGTTCACCCCTCCACTTT.

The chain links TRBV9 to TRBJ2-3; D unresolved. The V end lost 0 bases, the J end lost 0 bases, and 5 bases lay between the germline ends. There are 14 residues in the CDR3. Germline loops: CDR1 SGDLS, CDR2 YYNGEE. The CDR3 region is CASSVDGSTDTQYF. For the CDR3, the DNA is TGTGCCAGCAGCGTAGACGGTAGCACAGATACGCAGTATTTT.

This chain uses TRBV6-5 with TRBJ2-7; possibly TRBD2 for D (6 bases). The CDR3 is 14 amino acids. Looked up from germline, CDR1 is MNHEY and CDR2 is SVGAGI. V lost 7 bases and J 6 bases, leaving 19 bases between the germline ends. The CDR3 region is CASTAGTQRLEQYV. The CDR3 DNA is TGTGCCAGCACCGCTGGGACTCAAAGGCTCGAGCAGTACGTC.

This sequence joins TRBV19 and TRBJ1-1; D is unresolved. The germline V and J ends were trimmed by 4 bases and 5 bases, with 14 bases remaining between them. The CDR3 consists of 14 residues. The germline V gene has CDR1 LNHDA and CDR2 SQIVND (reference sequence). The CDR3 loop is CASSKTPGVTEAFF. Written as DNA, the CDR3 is TGTGCCAGTAGTAAAACCCCCGGGGTTACTGAAGCTTTCTTT.

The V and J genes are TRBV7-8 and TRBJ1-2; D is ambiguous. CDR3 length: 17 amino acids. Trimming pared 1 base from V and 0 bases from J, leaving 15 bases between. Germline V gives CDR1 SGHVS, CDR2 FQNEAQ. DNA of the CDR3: TGTGCCAGCAGCTTAGGGAATAGCCAAGTCCCTAACTATGGCTACACCTTC. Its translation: CASSLGNSQVPNYGYTF.

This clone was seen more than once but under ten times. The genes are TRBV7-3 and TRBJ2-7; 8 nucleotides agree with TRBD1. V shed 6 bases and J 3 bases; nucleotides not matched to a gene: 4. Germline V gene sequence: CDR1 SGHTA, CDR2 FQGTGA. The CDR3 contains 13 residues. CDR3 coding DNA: TGTGCCAGCAGTACAGGGGGAGGCTACGAGCAGTACTTC. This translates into CASSTGGGYEQYF.

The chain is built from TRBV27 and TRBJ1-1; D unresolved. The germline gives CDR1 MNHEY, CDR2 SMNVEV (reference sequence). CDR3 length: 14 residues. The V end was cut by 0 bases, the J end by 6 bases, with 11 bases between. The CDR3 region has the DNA TGTGCCAGCAGTTTATCGAAGTCGGCGGCTGAAGCTTTCTTT. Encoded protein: CASSLSKSAAEAFF.

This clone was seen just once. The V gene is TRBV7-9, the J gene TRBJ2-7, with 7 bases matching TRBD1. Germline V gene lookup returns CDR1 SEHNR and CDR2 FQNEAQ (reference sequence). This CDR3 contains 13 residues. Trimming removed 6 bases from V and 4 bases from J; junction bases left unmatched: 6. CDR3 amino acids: CASSPGQKYEQYV. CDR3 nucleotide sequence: TGTGCCAGCAGTCCGGGACAGAAGTACGAGCAGTACGTC.

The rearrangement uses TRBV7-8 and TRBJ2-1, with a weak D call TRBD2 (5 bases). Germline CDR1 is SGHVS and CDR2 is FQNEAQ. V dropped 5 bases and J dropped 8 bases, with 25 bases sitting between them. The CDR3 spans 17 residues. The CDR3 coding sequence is TGTGCCAGCAGCCGAGGCCCTTTAGCGTTACCTGGGGATGAGCAGTTCTTC. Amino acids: CASSRGPLALPGDEQFF.

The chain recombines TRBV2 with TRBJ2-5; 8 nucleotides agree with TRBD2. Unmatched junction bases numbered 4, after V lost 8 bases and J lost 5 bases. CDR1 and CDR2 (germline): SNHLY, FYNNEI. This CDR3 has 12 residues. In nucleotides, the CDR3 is TGTGCCAGCGCGGGGGGAAGGGAGACCCAGTACTTC. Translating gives CASAGGRETQYF.

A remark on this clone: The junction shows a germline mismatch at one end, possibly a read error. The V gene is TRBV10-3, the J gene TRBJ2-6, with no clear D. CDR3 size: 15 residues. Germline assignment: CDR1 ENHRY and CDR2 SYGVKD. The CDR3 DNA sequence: TGTGCCATCAGCGAGTTGGCTGTAGGGGCCAACGTCCTGACTTTC. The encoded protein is CAISELAVGANVLTF.

This CDR3 is CASSQSRAGGATDTQYF. DNA of the CDR3: TGTGCCAGCAGCCAATCAAGGGCGGGAGGGGCCACAGATACGCAGTATTTT. The chain combines TRBV16 with TRBJ2-3; 9 bases agree with TRBD2. The CDR3 contains 17 residues. V was pared by 0 bases and J by 2 bases, with 6 bases of the junction left unmatched. CDR1 is KGHSY and CDR2 is FQNENV in the germline V gene.

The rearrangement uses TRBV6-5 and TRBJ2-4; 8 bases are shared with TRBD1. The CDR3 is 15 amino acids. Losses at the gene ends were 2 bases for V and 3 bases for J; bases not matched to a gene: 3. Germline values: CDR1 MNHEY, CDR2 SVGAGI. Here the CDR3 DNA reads TGTGCCAGCAGTTACATAGGACAGGGCAAAAACATTCAGTACTTC. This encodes CASSYIGQGKNIQYF.